Listed below are T cell receptor beta chains from one sample, sequenced in a study of beta chain features in type 1 diabetes. The protocol was immunoSEQ multiplex PCR, while the TCRdb copy is restricted to in-frame clones and leaves out a portion. The sample records around 400,000 clones, around an eighth being singletons. The sequencing input was naive CD4+ T cells from blood. The receptors shown here come from a young man in good health. CDR3s include the opening cysteine and the closing phenylalanine or tryptophan.

TRBV18 | CASSPQYDRGRSPLHF
TRBV19 | CASSIPAGGQETQYF
TRBV29-1 | CSGYRGLNTEAFF
TRBV18 | CASSPPFGQSNGANVLTF
TRBV5-4 | CASSLNTDYGYTF
TRBV28 | CASSLGGAIGRELFF
TRBV10-2 | CASRNMGGINQPQHF
TRBV29-1 | CSVDGTSGNEQYF
TRBV18 | CASSPADSPIYEQYF
TRBV18 | CASSRVGDLSGANVLTF
TRBV7-3 | CASSLQGPDYGYTF
TRBV23-1 | CASSQRPRQPRVGQPQHF
TRBV25-1 | CASTTRRGFGYEQYF
TRBV18 | CASSPGTNYGYTF
TRBV12-5 | CASGSTQQGRWIYNEQFF
TRBV7-6 | CASSTLTGPTYGYTF
TRBV9 | CASSPRDRSSGANVLTF
TRBV5-4 | CASSSLAGGEANTQYF
TRBV6-1 | CASSFPDTQYF
TRBV7-3 | CASSPNGRTGFTDTQYF
TRBV7-6 | CASSLWGIATRDTDTQYF
TRBV18 | CASSPQRGGANTGELFF
TRBV5-1 | CASSAPGTSGNEQFF
TRBV27 | CASSSEDLGGGEQFF
TRBV5-1 | CASSSDGLSNQPQHF
TRBV5-6 | CASSLAYRLNTGELFF
TRBV10-3 | CAISESSSQREQYF
TRBV12-5 | CASGEDAPSGDEQFF
TRBV30 | CAWSEGPAGETQYF
TRBV4-2 | CASSQVASGGYSTDTQYF
TRBV29-1 | CSVGRGAGQTQYF
TRBV7-9 | CASSLRLAGADTQYF
TRBV20-1 | CSAPTLDTQYF
TRBV7-9 | CASSEITGSLLHF
TRBV19 | CASSLRAYNEQFF
TRBV4-3 | CASSMGLAGMSTYEQYF
TRBV7-2 | CASSYYTDTQYF
TRBV30 | CAWSRGGGEQFF
TRBV28 | CASSATGGEQYF
TRBV5-4 | CATRGWGAYEQYF
TRBV29-1 | CSVATDTEKNNYGYTF
TRBV7-2 | CASSLRQGKETQYF
TRBV20-1 | CSARGPYEQYF
TRBV27 | CASTLRTGASYEQYF
TRBV5-1 | CASSSTSGAGNEQYF